The 15 T cell receptor beta chains in this list originate from one sample, sequenced in a study of metastatic and nonmetastatic thyroid tumors. Using MiXCR, TCRdb reanalyzed the PCR reads. Of fewer than 25,000 clones detected, roughly 27% appear once; the ten largest clones hold about 3.5%. All patients were untreated before thyroid surgery. The sequenced sample was blood. All receptors come from a male donor with papillary thyroid cancer or a benign thyroid nodule (not recorded which). Some clones in this sample may be carry-over from other donors' samples.

This chain uses TRBV5-1 with TRBJ2-5; the D gene could be TRBD1 or TRBD2 (5 bases each). Germline V gene lookup returns CDR1 SGHRS and CDR2 YFSETQ. This CDR3 has 15 amino acids. Trimming took off 4 bases at V and 5 bases at J, with 18 bases between the two ends. The CDR3 DNA sequence: TGCGCCAGCAGCCCCCGGGACCATCGACGGGAGACCCAGTACTTC. It yields the protein CASSPRDHRRETQYF.

The chain links TRBV20-1 to TRBJ1-2; the D is unclear. V was shortened by 0 bases and J by 5 bases, with 16 bases between the two germline ends. CDR1 DFQATT and CDR2 SNEGSKA come from the germline V gene (reference sequence). The CDR3 is 15 residues long. CDR3 sequence: CSARDPGNPLYGYTF. CDR3 bases: TGCAGTGCTAGAGATCCGGGCAACCCACTTTATGGCTACACCTTC.

This clone was seen only a few times. This chain links TRBV20-1 with TRBJ1-1; TRBD1 is a possible D gene (6 bases). Between the trimmed V and J ends, which lost 4 bases and 3 bases, there was a span of 12 bases. Per germline, CDR1 DFQATT and CDR2 SNEGSKA (reference sequence). This CDR3 is built from 13 residues. The CDR3 DNA sequence: TGCAGTGCTACGAATACAGGGCACACTGAAGCTTTCTTT. Protein sequence: CSATNTGHTEAFF.

This clone was seen more than once but under ten times. This chain uses TRBV6-2 or TRBV6-3 with TRBJ2-3; D perhaps matches TRBD2 (7 bases). The ends were cut back, 6 bases at V and 4 bases at J, with 23 bases in the middle. This CDR3 region has 17 residues. The V gene's germline CDR1 is MNHEY and CDR2 SVGEGT. CDR3 region: CASSNNYREGRADTQYF. CDR3 nucleotides: TGTGCCAGCAGCAATAATTACAGGGAGGGACGCGCAGATACGCAGTATTTT.

The chain uses TRBV12-3 or TRBV12-4 and TRBJ2-1; 7 nucleotides align to TRBD2. There are 15 residues in the CDR3. J was trimmed by 3 bases and V by 6 bases; bases with no gene match: 8. CDR3: CASSPRRGYYNEQFF. The CDR3 region has the DNA TGTGCCAGCAGCCCCAGGCGGGGGTACTACAATGAGCAGTTCTTC.

The CDR3 sequence is CASSPDPPTGTSVSHSNEQFF. The CDR3 DNA follows: TGTGCCAGCAGCCCAGACCCTCCGACCGGTACTAGCGTGAGTCATTCCAATGAGCAGTTCTTC. The V gene is TRBV13, the J gene TRBJ2-1, with TRBD2 identical over 7 bases. This CDR3 is 21 amino acids long. V was clipped by 5 bases and J by 6 bases; unmatched bases: 28. Per germline, CDR1 PRHDT and CDR2 FYEKMQ (reference sequence).

This chain uses TRBV6-1 with TRBJ1-2; D uncertain. Germline CDR1 MNHNS, CDR2 SASEGT. This CDR3 region has 13 residues. The ends were cut back, 6 bases at V and 8 bases at J, with 16 bases in the middle. CDR3 protein: CASRATGERGYTF. The CDR3 bases are TGTGCCAGCAGAGCTACTGGGGAAAGGGGCTACACCTTC.

This clone was detected ten times or more. The V call is TRBV30, the J call TRBJ2-7; D might be TRBD2 (6 bases). The V gene lost 0 bases and the J gene lost 12 bases, with 18 bases spanning the gap. This CDR3 comprises 13 residues. CDR1 GTSNPN and CDR2 SVGIG come from the germline V gene (reference sequence). The CDR3 DNA sequence: TGTGCCTGGAGTGTAACTACTAGCCCCCGACCGTACTTC. It specifies CAWSVTTSPRPYF.

In this sample, this clone turned up a few times. This chain connects TRBV28 to TRBJ2-2; D perhaps matches TRBD1 (5 bases). Germline V lookup: CDR1 MDHEN, CDR2 SYDVKM. V dropped 4 bases and J dropped 5 bases, with 11 bases sitting between them. This CDR3 is built from 14 residues. CDR3 coding DNA: TGTGCCAGCAGTTCCAGGGTAGGGACCGGGGAGCTGTTTTTT. Translated, it gives CASSSRVGTGELFF.

The rearrangement joins TRBV9 to TRBJ2-7, with unresolved D. Germline CDR1 and CDR2: SGDLS and YYNGEE. Trimming took 0 bases from V and 2 from J, leaving 9 bases between them. The CDR3 extends over 14 amino acids. The CDR3 protein is CASSVDARPYEQYF. The CDR3 DNA reads as TGTGCCAGCAGCGTAGATGCTAGACCCTACGAGCAGTACTTC.

The chain has TRBV20-1 and TRBJ2-7; D might be TRBD2 (6 bases). The CDR3 is made up of 14 amino acids. Germline assignment: CDR1 DFQATT and CDR2 SNEGSKA (reference sequence). The V end was cut by 0 bases, the J end by 6 bases, with 15 bases between. The CDR3 region has the DNA TGCAGTGCTAGAGACCCGGGACTGCCGTCCGAGCAGTACTTC. This gives the protein CSARDPGLPSEQYF.

This clone counts as medium-sized. The chain is built from TRBV5-1 and TRBJ1-3; possibly TRBD1 for D (5 bases). The CDR3 consists of 16 residues. Deletions cut 0 bases from V and 0 bases from J, with 10 bases between. The V gene's germline CDR1 is SGHRS and CDR2 YFSETQ. The CDR3 DNA reads as TGCGCCAGCAGCTTGGATCAGGGCCGCTCTGGAAACACCATATATTTT. It translates to CASSLDQGRSGNTIYF.

The chain combines TRBV27 with TRBJ2-1; no clear D. Germline V gives CDR1 MNHEY, CDR2 SMNVEV (reference sequence). The V gene lost 5 bases and the J gene lost 2 bases, with 10 bases spanning the gap. The CDR3 is made up of 14 amino acids. CDR3 DNA: TGTGCCAGCAGTACCACGCCAGCCTACAATGAGCAGTTCTTC. It specifies CASSTTPAYNEQFF.

A note on this clone: Relative to the germline gene, one junction end is altered; a read error may explain this. The J gene is TRBJ2-2, the V gene TRBV4-1; the match to TRBD1 covers 9 bases. Germline CDR1 MGHRA, CDR2 YSYEKL. CDR3 length: 14 residues. The CDR3 protein is CVTGGTGHTWELFF. The CDR3 DNA follows: TGTGTGACCGGGGGGACAGGGCACACCTGGGAGCTGTTTTTT.

The chain has TRBV6-1 and TRBJ1-5; 7 nucleotides align to TRBD1. This CDR3 region has 14 residues. CDR1 is MNHNS and CDR2 is SASEGT in the germline V gene. Trimming took 6 bases from V and 6 from J; bases not matched to a gene: 8. CDR3 sequence: CASRSQGLVQPQHF. Written as DNA, the CDR3 is TGTGCCAGCAGATCACAGGGGTTGGTTCAGCCCCAGCATTTT.